Below are 30 T cell receptor beta chains sequenced from a single sample in a study of PD-L1 blockade in urothelial cancer. Sample time point: pretreatment peripheral blood. The assay was immunoSEQ multiplex PCR, and TCRdb's table has in-frame clones only and misses some. The sample has about 38,000 clones, 70% to 90% seen once. The source material was PBMCs, sampled around atezolizumab (anti-PD-L1) treatment. These receptors originate from an elderly man with urothelial cancer.

The chain uses TRBV7-2 and TRBJ2-1, with D perhaps matching TRBD1 (6 bases). Looked up from germline, CDR1 is SGHTA and CDR2 is FQGNSA. The CDR3 loop spans 15 amino acids. The V and J ends lost 2 bases and 0 bases respectively, with 8 bases between them. DNA for the CDR3: TGTGCCAGCAGCTTAAGACAGGCCTCCTACAATGAGCAGTTCTTC. The encoded protein is CASSLRQASYNEQFF.

This rearrangement joins TRBV29-1 to TRBJ2-5; the match to TRBD1 covers 12 bases. This CDR3 is 16 amino acids long. V lost 5 bases to trimming and J lost 5 bases; unmatched junction nucleotides: 12. CDR1 and CDR2 from the germline V gene are SQVTM and ANQGSEA. CDR3 protein: CSVQYGRGQGAETQYF. For the CDR3, the DNA is TGCAGCGTTCAATATGGCAGGGGACAGGGGGCCGAGACCCAGTACTTC.

The rearrangement links TRBV29-1 to TRBJ1-1; 7 bases agree with TRBD1. Trimming at V came to 6 bases and at J to 5 bases, leaving 9 bases not matched to a gene. Germline values: CDR1 SQVTM, CDR2 ANQGSEA. The CDR3 is 13 residues long. The CDR3 region has the DNA TGCAGCGTCTCAGGGGGAGATCGGACTGAAGCTTTCTTT. Translating it yields CSVSGGDRTEAFF.

The J gene is TRBJ2-3, the V gene TRBV5-4, with D possibly being TRBD1 (7 bases). V shed 4 bases and J shed 2 bases, with 20 bases lying between them. CDR1 and CDR2 from the germline V gene are SGHNT and YYREEE (reference sequence). The CDR3 is made up of 17 amino acids. DNA of the CDR3: TGTGCCAGCAGCCCAGGCGGCAGGGGGGATTTCACAGATACGCAGTATTTT. Its protein is CASSPGGRGDFTDTQYF.

The chain uses TRBV28 and TRBJ1-5; no clear D gene. The V and J ends lost 6 bases and 6 bases respectively, with 12 bases between them. This CDR3 has 13 amino acids. CDR1 MDHEN and CDR2 SYDVKM come from the germline V gene. The CDR3 nucleotides are TGTGCCAGCAGCCGGCTGGGAGGTCAGCCCCAGCATTTT. It encodes CASSRLGGQPQHF.

The chain couples TRBV14 to TRBJ1-4, with D tentatively TRBD1 (5 bases). Germline CDR1 and CDR2: SGHDN and FVKESK. The CDR3 sequence is 16 residues long. The V end lost 0 bases, the J end lost 7 bases, and 15 bases lay between the germline ends. The CDR3 reads CASSQEYLGTGEKLFF. The CDR3 nucleotides read TGTGCCAGCAGCCAAGAATACCTGGGGACTGGTGAAAAACTGTTTTTT.

This chain connects TRBV30 to TRBJ2-7; TRBD2 matches at 7 bases. Germline-derived CDR1 and CDR2 are GTSNPN and SVGIG (reference sequence). Trimming at V came to 2 bases and at J to 6 bases, leaving 10 bases not matched to a gene. This CDR3 comprises 14 residues. The chain's CDR3 is CAWSHGTSAAEQYF. The CDR3, as DNA: TGTGCCTGGAGTCATGGAACTAGCGCGGCCGAGCAGTACTTC.

V is TRBV28 and J is TRBJ1-1; 7 positions match TRBD1. The CDR3 totals 15 residues. Germline values: CDR1 MDHEN, CDR2 SYDVKM. Trimming at V came to 5 bases and at J to 2 bases, leaving 8 bases not matched to a gene. CDR3: CASSPRQGKNTEAFF. CDR3 sequence (DNA): TGTGCCAGCAGTCCAAGACAGGGAAAAAACACTGAAGCTTTCTTT.

The V gene is TRBV5-1, the J gene TRBJ2-2; the D gene is possibly TRBD2 (5 bases). Germline-derived CDR1 and CDR2 are SGHRS and YFSETQ. Trimming took off 0 bases at V and 4 bases at J, with 13 bases between the two ends. There are 16 residues in the CDR3. The CDR3 here is CASSLAHLAITGELFF. CDR3 bases: TGCGCCAGCAGCTTGGCCCATCTAGCAATCACCGGGGAGCTGTTTTTT.

The rearrangement uses TRBV7-8 and TRBJ1-1; 7 nucleotides line up with TRBD1. CDR1 and CDR2 (germline): SGHVS, FQNEAQ. There are 14 residues in the CDR3. Trimming cost V 5 bases and J 1 base; bases outside gene matches: 4. The CDR3 DNA reads as TGTGCCAGCAGCCCGGGACAGAAGAACACTGAAGCTTTCTTT. Encoded protein: CASSPGQKNTEAFF.

V is TRBV7-9 and J is TRBJ1-1, with no clear D. V lost 3 bases and J lost 4, with 9 bases in between. In germline, CDR1 is SEHNR, CDR2 FQNEAQ (reference sequence). CDR3 length: 13 residues. CDR3 DNA sequence: TGTGCCAGCAGCTTCGATGGGAGCACTGAAGCTTTCTTT. This encodes CASSFDGSTEAFF.

The chain has TRBV5-1 and TRBJ1-4; a weak D match, TRBD1 (5 bases). This CDR3 region has 17 residues. Germline lookup yields CDR1 SGHRS and CDR2 YFSETQ. V was cut by 0 bases and J by 0 bases, with 12 bases left in between. CDR3 sequence reads: CASSLEGRKATNEKLFF. The CDR3 nucleotides read TGCGCCAGCAGCTTGGAGGGGAGGAAAGCAACTAATGAAAAACTGTTTTTT.

By share of the sample, this clone is medium-sized. V usage is TRBV7-2 and J usage is TRBJ1-1, with D possibly matching TRBD1 (6 bases). The V end lost 3 bases, the J end lost 4 bases, and 15 bases lay between the germline ends. Germline V gives CDR1 SGHTA, CDR2 FQGNSA. The CDR3 covers 15 residues. CDR3 sequence reads: CASSFNRVGITEAFF. The CDR3 nucleotides read TGTGCCAGCAGCTTTAACAGGGTGGGAATCACTGAAGCTTTCTTT. Full variable domain (missing parts from reference TRBV7-2 and TRBJ1-1): GAGVSQSPSNKVTEKGKDVELRCDPISGHTALYWYRQSLGQGLEFLIYFQGNSAPDKSGLPSDRFSAERTGGSVSTLTIQRTQQEDSAVYLCASSFNRVGITEAFFGQGTRLTVV.

The CDR3 nucleotides read TGTGCCAGCAGGGACAGGGGCGCGTACAATGAGCAGTTCTTC. This gives the protein CASRDRGAYNEQFF. The chain has TRBV27 and TRBJ2-1, with TRBD1 matching over 9 bases. In germline, CDR1 is MNHEY, CDR2 SMNVEV (reference sequence). J gave up 4 bases and V 6 bases, and 4 bases lay outside the gene matches. The CDR3 runs 14 residues.

This sequence joins TRBV15 and TRBJ1-1; a weak D match, TRBD1 (5 bases). The CDR3 covers 15 residues. With 3 bases removed from V and 0 bases from J, the gap between germline ends came to 11 bases. Looked up from germline, CDR1 is LNHNV and CDR2 is YYDKDF (reference sequence). The CDR3 loop is CATSRAGPLNTEAFF. The CDR3 bases are TGTGCCACCAGCAGGGCGGGGCCCTTGAACACTGAAGCTTTCTTT. The variable domain in full, with the rest retrieved from reference TRBV15 and TRBJ1-1, is DAMVIQNPRYQVTQFGKPVTLSCSQTLNHNVMYWYQQKSSQAPKLLFHYYDKDFNNEADTPDNFQSRRPNTSFCFLDIRSPGLGDTAMYLCATSRAGPLNTEAFFGQGTRLTVV.

This sequence joins TRBV15 and TRBJ2-7, with 7 bases matching TRBD2. CDR1 and CDR2 from the germline V gene are LNHNV and YYDKDF (reference sequence). The CDR3 has 15 residues. The V segment lost 5 bases and the J segment 0 bases; nucleotides outside the gene matches: 7. CDR3 sequence: CATSSSGPSSYEQYF. CDR3 sequence (DNA): TGTGCCACCAGCTCTAGCGGCCCGAGCTCCTACGAGCAGTACTTC.

This clone was detected only once. V is TRBV5-1 and J is TRBJ1-4, with TRBD1 matching over 8 bases. The germline V gene has CDR1 SGHRS and CDR2 YFSETQ. J lost 5 bases, V lost 3 bases, and 3 bases had no gene match. The CDR3 is made up of 14 amino acids. CDR3 protein: CASSSGQGNEKLFF. CDR3 DNA sequence: TGCGCCAGCAGCTCTGGACAGGGAAATGAAAAACTGTTTTTT.

V gene TRBV5-1 combines with J gene TRBJ2-1; 9 bases are a match to TRBD2. The CDR3 has 16 amino acids. The V gene's germline CDR1 is SGHRS and CDR2 YFSETQ. V lost 4 bases and J lost 7; bases outside the gene matches: 12. The CDR3 sequence: CASSPRAGGQGNEQFF. The CDR3 DNA reads as TGCGCCAGCAGCCCGAGGGCGGGAGGGCAGGGTAATGAGCAGTTCTTC. The whole variable domain, filled in from reference TRBV5-1 and TRBJ2-1, reads KAGVTQTPRYLIKTRGQQVTLSCSPISGHRSVSWYQQTPGQGLQFLFEYFSETQRNKGNFPGRFSGRQFSNSRSEMNVSTLELGDSALYLCASSPRAGGQGNEQFFGPGTRLTVL.

J is TRBJ1-2 and V is TRBV28; D not certain. V was cut by 6 bases and J by 8 bases, with 22 bases left in between. The CDR3 runs to 15 residues. The V gene's germline CDR1 is MDHEN and CDR2 SYDVKM. The CDR3 protein is CASSELRTGSGGYTF. The CDR3 DNA reads as TGTGCCAGCAGCGAACTTCGGACGGGGTCTGGGGGCTACACCTTC.

V gene TRBV10-1 combines with J gene TRBJ2-6, with TRBD1 matching 7 bases. CDR1 is WNHNN and CDR2 is SYGVQD in the germline V gene (reference sequence). The CDR3 is made up of 15 amino acids. The J segment lost 3 bases and the V segment lost 6 bases, leaving 5 bases of the junction unmatched. This CDR3 is CASSGTVDGANVLTF. In DNA, the CDR3 is TGCGCCAGCAGCGGGACAGTGGATGGGGCCAACGTCCTGACTTTC.

The genes are TRBV9 and TRBJ2-3, with 11 bases aligning to TRBD2. Trimming removed 5 bases from V and 9 bases from J; junction bases left unmatched: 11. The germline V gene encodes CDR1 SGDLS and CDR2 YYNGEE. The CDR3 consists of 15 residues. This CDR3 is CASSLTGLAVNTQYF. In nucleotides, the CDR3 is TGTGCCAGCAGTTTAACGGGACTAGCGGTTAACACGCAGTATTTT.

This clone was counted a single time. V usage is TRBV5-4 and J usage is TRBJ2-7; 10 bases match TRBD2. Unmatched junction bases numbered 11, after V lost 4 bases and J lost 7 bases. This CDR3 has 15 amino acids. CDR1 and CDR2 from the germline V gene are SGHNT and YYREEE (reference sequence). The CDR3 DNA reads as TGTGCCAGCAGCGAGGGAGCGGGAGGGCCCAGTGAGCAGTACTTC. Encoded protein: CASSEGAGGPSEQYF.

The chain combines TRBV2 with TRBJ2-1, with unresolved D. Trimming cost V 2 bases and J 2 bases, with 7 bases left between them. The germline V gene encodes CDR1 SNHLY and CDR2 FYNNEI. The CDR3 runs 14 residues. The CDR3 loop is CASSESGPYNEQFF. The CDR3 nucleotides are TGTGCCAGCAGTGAAAGTGGGCCCTACAATGAGCAGTTCTTC. Drawing the rest from reference TRBV2 and TRBJ2-1, the complete variable domain is EPEVTQTPSHQVTQMGQEVILRCVPISNHLYFYWYRQILGQKVEFLVSFYNNEISEKSEIFDDQFSVERPDGSNFTLKIRSTKLEDSAMYFCASSESGPYNEQFFGPGTRLTVL.

The CDR3 spells CASNTYGNQPQHF. The CDR3 DNA sequence: TGTGCCAGCAATACCTATGGCAATCAGCCCCAGCATTTT. The chain links TRBV5-6 to TRBJ1-5; D gene ambiguous. CDR1 and CDR2 (germline): SGHDT, YYEEEE. The CDR3 loop spans 13 amino acids. V lost 6 bases to trimming and J lost 2 bases, with 9 bases between them.

CDR3 DNA: TGTGCCAGCAGCTCATGGACTAGCGGGAGGCCCAACACCGGGGAGCTGTTTTTT. Protein product: CASSSWTSGRPNTGELFF. V is TRBV9 and J is TRBJ2-2; TRBD2 matches 14 bases. Germline V gene lookup returns CDR1 SGDLS and CDR2 YYNGEE. Losses at the gene ends were 4 bases for V and 2 bases for J; bases not matched to a gene: 7. CDR3 length equals 18 residues.

The rearrangement uses TRBV6-1 and TRBJ2-7; no firm D call. Trimming pared 0 bases from V and 2 bases from J, leaving 17 bases between. Germline V gene data show CDR1 as MNHNS and CDR2 as SASEGT. CDR3 length: 17 residues. The DNA for the CDR3 is TGTGCCAGCAGTGAAGCTACGAGAAACTCTGCACCCTACGAGCAGTACTTC. This translates into CASSEATRNSAPYEQYF.

The chain combines TRBV19 with TRBJ2-7; D may be TRBD2 (5 bases). V lost 3 bases and J 2 bases, leaving 8 bases between the germline ends. Germline V gene sequence: CDR1 LNHDA, CDR2 SQIVND (reference sequence). The CDR3 length is 13 residues. The DNA for the CDR3 is TGTGCCAGTAGTATCAGCGGCCCCTACGAGCAGTACTTC. This sequence encodes CASSISGPYEQYF.

This chain connects TRBV10-1 to TRBJ2-7, with 7 bases matching TRBD2. After removal of 4 bases from V and 1 base from J, the junction contained 4 bases not matched to a gene. Germline V lookup: CDR1 WNHNN, CDR2 SYGVQD (reference sequence). The CDR3 has 14 amino acids. The CDR3 reads CASSGASGSYEQYF. Written as DNA, the CDR3 is TGCGCCAGCAGTGGGGCTAGCGGTTCCTACGAGCAGTACTTC.

The V and J genes are TRBV10-3 and TRBJ2-7; 7 nucleotides agree with TRBD1. V lost 6 bases and J lost 3; bases outside the gene matches: 2. CDR1 is ENHRY, CDR2 SYGVKD, per germline. The CDR3 extends over 12 amino acids. The CDR3 sequence is CAIRGDSYEQYF. The CDR3 DNA reads TGTGCCATCAGGGGGGACAGCTACGAGCAGTACTTC.

This clone occurred a few times. The chain uses TRBV27 and TRBJ2-1; 9 nucleotides match TRBD2. Germline CDR1 MNHEY, CDR2 SMNVEV (reference sequence). CDR3 size: 14 residues. V shed 6 bases, J shed 7 bases, and the junction held 7 bases outside the gene matches. The CDR3 bases are TGTGCCAGCAGGGGGAGGACTAGCGTGAATGAGCAGTTCTTC. It codes for CASRGRTSVNEQFF.